This T cell receptor (beta chain) was observed in a study of identical twins. General study points: Models came in too low on out-of-frame TCR alpha sharing in monozygotic twins.

Healthy Caucasians supplied all donations. This clonotype was seen many times. What it binds is not known. Each CDR3 protein gets one entry after TCRdb re-called the 5' RACE reads with MiXCR. The sample lists 310,000 or so distinct CDR3 sequences; 8% to 9% were seen once. These data also featured in a second study, about yellow fever vaccine responses in identical twins.

The sample comprised memory (CD45RO+) T cells sorted from blood. The clonotype comes from a young woman in good health.

This CDR3 is CSARDFRRDYEQYF. The DNA for the CDR3 is TGCAGTGCTAGAGATTTCCGGCGGGACTACGAGCAGTACTTC. This chain joins TRBV20-1 and TRBJ2-7, with D maybe TRBD2 (6 bases). The CDR3 runs to 14 residues. Trimming took 0 bases from V and 3 from J, leaving 12 bases between them. The germline V gene encodes CDR1 DFQATT and CDR2 SNEGSKA (reference sequence).